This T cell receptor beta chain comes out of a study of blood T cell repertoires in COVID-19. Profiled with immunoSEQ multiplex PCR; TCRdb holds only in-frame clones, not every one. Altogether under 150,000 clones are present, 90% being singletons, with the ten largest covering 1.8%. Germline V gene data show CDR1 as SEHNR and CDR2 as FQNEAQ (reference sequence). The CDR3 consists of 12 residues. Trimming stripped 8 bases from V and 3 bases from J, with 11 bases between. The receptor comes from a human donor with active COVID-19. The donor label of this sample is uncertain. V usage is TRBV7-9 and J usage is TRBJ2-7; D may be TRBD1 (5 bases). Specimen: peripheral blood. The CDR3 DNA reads TGTGCCAGCGGGGCCCAGGGCTACGAGCAGTACTTC. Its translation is CASGAQGYEQYF.